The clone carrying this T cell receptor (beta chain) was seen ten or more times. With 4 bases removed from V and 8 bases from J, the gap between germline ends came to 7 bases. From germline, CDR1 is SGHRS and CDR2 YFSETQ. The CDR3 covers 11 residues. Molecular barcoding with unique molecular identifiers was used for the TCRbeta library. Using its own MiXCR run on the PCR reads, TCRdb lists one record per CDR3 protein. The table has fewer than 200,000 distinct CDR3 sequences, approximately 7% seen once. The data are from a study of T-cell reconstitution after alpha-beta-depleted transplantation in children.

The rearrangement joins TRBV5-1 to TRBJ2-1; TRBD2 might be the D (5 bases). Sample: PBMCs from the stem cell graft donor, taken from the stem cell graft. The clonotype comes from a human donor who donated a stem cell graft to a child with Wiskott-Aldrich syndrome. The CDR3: CASSRTDEQFF. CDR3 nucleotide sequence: TGCGCCAGCAGCCGGACTGATGAGCAGTTCTTC. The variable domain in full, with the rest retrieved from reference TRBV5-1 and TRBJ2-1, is KAGVTQTPRYLIKTRGQQVTLSCSPISGHRSVSWYQQTPGQGLQFLFEYFSETQRNKGNFPGRFSGRQFSNSRSEMNVSTLELGDSALYLCASSRTDEQFFGPGTRLTVL.